This T cell receptor (beta chain) was profiled in a study of blood T cell repertoires in COVID-19. This clone was recorded a few times. Sequencing was performed with immunoSEQ multiplex PCR; in TCRdb, only in-frame clones are kept and a portion is missing. The sample has 250,000 to 350,000 clones, around 90% seen once. The CDR3 has 15 residues. Trimming stripped 4 bases from V and 9 bases from J, with 17 bases between. Germline CDR1 is SGDLS and CDR2 is YYNGEE. This TCR came from a woman in her fifties or sixties with COVID-19, enrolled during active disease. This chain connects TRBV9 to TRBJ1-6, with D uncertain. Sequencing was performed on peripheral blood. CDR3 bases: TGTGCCAGCAGCATCGACCCACTAGATGGTTCACCCCTCCACTTT. It translates to CASSIDPLDGSPLHF.